This T cell receptor beta chain was identified in a study of T cell repertoires in cytomegalovirus infection (dated by TCRdb to between 2018 and 2021). Concerning the study at large: The peptide stimulations were aimed at well-studied HLA-B-restricted epitopes as well as recently identified HLA-C-restricted CMV epitopes, whose presentation resists viral immunomodulation. Donor HLA type was relevant to the analysis, as public TCR beta signatures indicated carriage of CMV infection together with the matching HLA type. What the authors observed across the whole study: Cumulative frequency of public TCR beta family members discriminated carriers of CMV infection plus the relevant HLA type in this cohort and an independent approximately 400-donor cohort. The ex vivo response was dominated by HLA-C-restricted CMV-specific TCR beta clonotypes, which also provided the single most frequent clonotype in two of eight donors.

Trimming at the junction amounts to 5 bases on V and 7 bases on J, and the germline ends lie 18 bases apart. The cysteine opens and the phenylalanine closes a CDR3 of 14 amino acids. Of all the DNA, just the CDR3 is kept, 42 bases in frame from base 1. CDR1 and CDR2, looked up from the germline V gene, are SGHVS and FNYEAQ. The sample was run on an Illumina HiSeq 1500. Through fastp at Q25 and MiXCR, TCRdb rebuilt clones from the public reads, retaining in-frame beta chains. Rows with one shared CDR3 protein collapse into an entry with the most common genes and DNA. Across this sample there are around 770,000 distinct CDR3 sequences, with approximately 32% seen only once. About 12% of the sample lies in the top ten. Interpreted using the paper, the treatment or condition label stands for: in vitro stimulation with specific CMV peptide epitopes to enrich CMV-specific T cells. As concerns this clonotype: Its antigen has not been determined. No base qualities exist here, and no much larger clone lies one base off it.

The chain is made from TRBV7-6 and TRBJ2-7; tentative D gene TRBD2, with 6 bases matching. This sequence was found in a human donor in good health (CMV status not recorded). Some clones in this sample may be carry-over from other donors' samples. The specimen comprised cultured CD8+ T cells from PBMCs, sampled from culture after CMV antigen stimulation. The CDR3 is CASSPSGQEGEQYF. Here is the DNA: TGTGCCAGCAGCCCCTCGGGGCAGGAGGGAGAGCAGTACTTC.